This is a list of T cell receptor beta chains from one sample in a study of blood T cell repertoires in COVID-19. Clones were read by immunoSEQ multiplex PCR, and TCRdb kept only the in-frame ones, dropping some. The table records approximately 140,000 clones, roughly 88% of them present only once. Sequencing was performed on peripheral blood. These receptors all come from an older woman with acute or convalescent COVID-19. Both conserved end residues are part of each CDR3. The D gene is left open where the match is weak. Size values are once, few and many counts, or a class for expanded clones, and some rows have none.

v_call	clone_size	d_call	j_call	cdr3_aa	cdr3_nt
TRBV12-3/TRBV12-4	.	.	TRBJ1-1	CASSLGTPLGAFF	TGTGCCAGCAGTTTAGGGACACCCCTTGGAGCTTTCTTT
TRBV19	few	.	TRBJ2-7	CASSIQGGYEQYF	TGTGCCAGTAGTATACAGGGGGGCTACGAGCAGTACTTC
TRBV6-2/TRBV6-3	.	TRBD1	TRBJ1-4	CASSLGTGVNEKLFF	TGTGCCAGCAGCCTCGGGACAGGGGTTAATGAAAAACTGTTTTTT
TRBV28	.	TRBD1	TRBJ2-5	CASSYDRGETQYF	TGTGCCAGCAGTTATGACAGGGGAGAGACCCAGTACTTC
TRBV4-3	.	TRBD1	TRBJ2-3	CASSPRGGDTQYF	TGCGCCAGCAGCCCCCGAGGGGGCGATACGCAGTATTTT
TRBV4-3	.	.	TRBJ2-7	CASSQDWGGPYEQYF	TGCGCCAGCAGCCAAGATTGGGGGGGCCCCTACGAGCAGTACTTC
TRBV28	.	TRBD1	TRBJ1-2	CASSVDRNYGYTF	TGTGCCAGCAGTGTGGACAGGAACTATGGCTACACCTTC
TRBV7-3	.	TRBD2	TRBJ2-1	CASSLASLAGDNNEQFF	TGTGCCAGCAGCCTAGCGTCCCTAGCGGGGGACAACAATGAGCAGTTCTTC
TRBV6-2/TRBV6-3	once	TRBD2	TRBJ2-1	CASSSTAGTSDNEQFF	TGTGCCAGCAGCAGCACCGCCGGGACTAGCGATAATGAGCAGTTCTTC
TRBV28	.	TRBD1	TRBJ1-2	CASRTTGQGYGYTF	TGTGCCAGCCGAACGACGGGACAGGGCTATGGCTACACCTTC
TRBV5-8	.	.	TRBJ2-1	CASSPDRSRYNEQFF	TGTGCCAGCAGCCCCGACAGAAGTAGGTACAATGAGCAGTTCTTC
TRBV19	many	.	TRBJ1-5	CASSSLSNQPQHF	TGTGCCAGTAGCTCGCTAAGCAATCAGCCCCAGCATTTT
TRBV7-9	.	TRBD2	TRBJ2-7	CASSTTSGARYEQYF	TGTGCCAGCAGCACCACTAGCGGGGCGCGCTACGAGCAGTACTTC
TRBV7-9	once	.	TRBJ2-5	CASSLEVTGDTQYF	TGTGCCAGCAGCTTAGAGGTGACGGGGGATACCCAGTACTTC